This paragraph covers one TCR beta chain sequence. Here immunoSEQ multiplex PCR was the method, and the copy in TCRdb shows in-frame clones only, minus some. The repertoire consists of over 45,000 clones, with around 92% occurring once and the leading ten covering approximately 0.91%. This specimen belongs to a study of T cell changes during pregnancy in multiple sclerosis. V lost 4 bases and J lost 1, with 10 bases in between. Germline assignment: CDR1 SQVTM and CDR2 ANQGSEA. The length of the CDR3 is 14 residues. Sample: CD4+ T cells from peripheral blood mononuclear cells, taken in the second trimester of pregnancy. The chain recombines TRBV29-1 with TRBJ2-2; a weak D match, TRBD1 (6 bases). This clonotype was sampled from a female donor in good health, enrolled as a control in a pregnancy study. For the CDR3, the DNA is TGCAGCGTTGGCAGGGGCCTGAACACCGGGGAGCTGTTTTTT. It is translated as CSVGRGLNTGELFF.